This TCR beta chain was recorded in a study of radiation and T cells in renal cell carcinoma. Study context: Nephrectomy followed 15 Gy stereotactic body radiation by 4 weeks. Study-wide points: From baseline, blood top tumor clonotypes peaked at 2 weeks post-radiation.

Comment on this clone: What it binds is unknown.

Using immunoSEQ multiplex PCR, the repertoire was profiled, and TCRdb retains in-frame clones only, with some absent. The repertoire includes around 60,000 clones, around three quarters of them detected once, and roughly 6.1% sits in the top ten. The time point is: blood 2 weeks post-SBRT. Specified treatment: 15 Gy SBRT to primary tumor, nephrectomy 4 weeks later. Germline loops: CDR1 SGHRS, CDR2 YFSETQ. The CDR3 is 14 amino acids. The J segment lost 8 bases and the V segment lost 7 bases, leaving 12 bases of the junction unmatched. The chain carries TRBV5-1 and TRBJ2-1; 7 bases are shared with TRBD1. This receptor was taken from a man in his sixties with renal cell carcinoma. Sequencing was performed on blood, taken from a patient whose treatment included radiotherapy and nephrectomy. CDR3 residues: CASAAFGTVDEQFF. The CDR3 DNA is TGCGCCAGCGCGGCCTTCGGGACAGTTGATGAGCAGTTCTTC. The complete variable domain, with remaining parts taken from reference TRBV5-1 and TRBJ2-1, reads KAGVTQTPRYLIKTRGQQVTLSCSPISGHRSVSWYQQTPGQGLQFLFEYFSETQRNKGNFPGRFSGRQFSNSRSEMNVSTLELGDSALYLCASAAFGTVDEQFFGPGTRLTVL.